The T cell receptor beta chain under discussion was sequenced for a study of CD8 T cells in ankylosing spondylitis. The study's findings and limits: Disease-associated clonotypes exhibited CD8+ identity and were relatively infrequent in peripheral blood. Matched ankylosing spondylitis synovial fluid reportedly contained a significantly enriched population of disease-linked clones. There was a TCR beta motif, made of 7 to 9 highly homologous variants, that appeared characteristic of ankylosing spondylitis blood.

A quantitative 5'-RACE method, one with molecular barcodes, was used to make TCR beta libraries. MiXCR, run by TCRdb on the 5' RACE reads, gives a single entry per CDR3 protein. This table has fewer than 550,000 distinct CDR3 sequences, roughly 5.2% appearing once. In this sample, this clonotype turned up many times. What it binds is not known. The sequenced material came from blood, either unsorted or a sorted T cell fraction (not recorded which). The receptor was isolated from a male donor with ankylosing spondylitis.

CDR3: CASSMGTGQDGVGYTF. Written as DNA, the CDR3 is TGTGCCAGCAGTATGGGGACAGGGCAAGATGGAGTCGGCTACACCTTC. This rearrangement joins TRBV28 to TRBJ1-2; 9 bases match TRBD1. With V trimmed by 5 bases and J by 8 bases, 15 bases remained unmatched. Germline V lookup: CDR1 MDHEN, CDR2 SYDVKM. The CDR3 is made up of 16 amino acids.